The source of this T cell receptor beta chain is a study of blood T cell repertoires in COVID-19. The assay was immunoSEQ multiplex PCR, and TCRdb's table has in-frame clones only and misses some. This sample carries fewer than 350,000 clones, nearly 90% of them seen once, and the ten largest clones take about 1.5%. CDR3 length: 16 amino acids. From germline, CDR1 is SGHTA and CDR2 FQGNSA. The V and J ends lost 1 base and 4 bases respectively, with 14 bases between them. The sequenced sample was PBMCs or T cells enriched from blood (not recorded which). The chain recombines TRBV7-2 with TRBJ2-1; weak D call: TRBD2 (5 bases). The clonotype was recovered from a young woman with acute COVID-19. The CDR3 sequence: CASSLEGGLSYNEQFF. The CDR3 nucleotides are TGTGCCAGCAGCTTAGAGGGCGGGCTATCTTACAATGAGCAGTTCTTC.